This T cell receptor (beta chain) was captured by sequencing in a study of cytomegalovirus exposure and HLA in healthy donors. This clone came up a few times. Its antigen is still unknown. The V end lost 4 bases, the J end lost 3 bases, and 13 bases lay between the germline ends. CDR3 length: 13 residues. Germline values: CDR1 SQVTM, CDR2 ANQGSEA. Primers: 60 Vbeta forward and 13 Jbeta reverse. Data came from immunoSEQ multiplex PCR; TCRdb stores just in-frame clones and leaves some out. In the table there are some 93,000 clones, roughly 9.4% of which are singletons. Study-wide results and limits: DRB1 had the most TCR associations and HLA-C the fewest, a later analysis found, with rates varying by HLA locus. As a later analysis revealed, most CMV-associated TCR beta chains appeared HLA-restricted.

The V and J genes are TRBV29-1 and TRBJ2-7; no definite D call. The sequence derives from a man aged 50 to 59 in good health and CMV-seropositive. The specimen was PBMCs. Here the CDR3 DNA reads TGCAGCGTTGTTCTCGGGTTGGACTACGAGCAGTACTTC. This encodes CSVVLGLDYEQYF.